Below are 29 T cell receptor beta chains sequenced from a single sample in a study of T-cell reconstitution after alpha-beta-depleted transplantation in children. The library targeted TCRbeta and was prepared with unique molecular identifiers. From the PCR reads, TCRdb called clonotypes with MiXCR, one entry per CDR3 protein. The sample lists roughly 350,000 distinct CDR3 sequences, around 10% occurring once. This specimen was PBMCs from the stem cell graft donor, taken from the stem cell graft. The receptors come from a human donor who donated a stem cell graft to a child with acute lymphoblastic leukemia.

V gene TRBV6-1 combines with J gene TRBJ2-5; 9 bases agree with TRBD1. The germline V gene encodes CDR1 MNHNS and CDR2 SASEGT. V lost 1 base and J lost 2; bases outside the gene matches: 2. The CDR3 loop spans 15 amino acids. This CDR3 is CASSEEQGAQETQYF. DNA for the CDR3: TGTGCCAGCAGTGAAGAACAGGGGGCACAAGAGACCCAGTACTTC.

There are a few counts of this clonotype. The chain is built from TRBV20-1 and TRBJ2-6; 8 nucleotides match TRBD2. There are 18 residues in the CDR3. With 5 bases clipped from V and 2 bases from J, the junction kept 14 bases outside the gene matches. CDR1 and CDR2 from the germline V gene are DFQATT and SNEGSKA (reference sequence). This CDR3 reads CSAPLRSGSYAGANVLTF. Here the CDR3 DNA reads TGCAGTGCTCCCTTGCGCAGCGGGAGTTACGCTGGGGCCAACGTCCTGACTTTC.

This clonotype was observed a handful of times. The chain joins TRBV28 to TRBJ2-1, with 7 bases aligning to TRBD2. J lost 4 bases, V lost 5 bases, and 8 bases had no gene match. The CDR3 runs to 15 residues. Germline assignment: CDR1 MDHEN and CDR2 SYDVKM. This chain's CDR3 is CASSPRPGLYNEQFF. For the CDR3, the DNA is TGTGCCAGCAGTCCTAGACCGGGACTATACAATGAGCAGTTCTTC.

This clonotype was found a few times. The chain combines TRBV28 with TRBJ2-1, with unresolved D. V gave up 2 bases and J gave up 13 bases, with 15 bases separating them. Germline CDR1 MDHEN, CDR2 SYDVKM. CDR3 length: 13 residues. CDR3 DNA sequence: TGTGCCAGCAGTTTAACCCCGAGTACAGACCAGTTCTTC. This gives the protein CASSLTPSTDQFF.

The J gene is TRBJ2-3, the V gene TRBV30; possible D gene TRBD2, 5 bases. The CDR3 sequence is 15 residues long. In germline, CDR1 is GTSNPN, CDR2 SVGIG (reference sequence). The V end lost 5 bases, the J end lost 6 bases, and 21 bases lay between the germline ends. Here the CDR3 reads CAWSLLVRRGDTQYF. The DNA for the CDR3 is TGTGCCTGGTCCCTACTAGTGAGAAGAGGGGATACGCAGTATTTT. The full variable domain, with the rest looked up from reference TRBV30 and TRBJ2-3, is SQTIHQWPATLVQPVGSPLSLECTVEGTSNPNLYWYRQAAGRGLQLLFYSVGIGQISSEVPQNLSASRPQDRQFILSSKKLLLSDSGFYLCAWSLLVRRGDTQYFGPGTRLTVL.

The V and J genes are TRBV9 and TRBJ2-7; unclear D gene. Germline CDR1 reads SGDLS; CDR2 reads YYNGEE. The V and J ends lost 4 bases and 6 bases respectively, with 20 bases between them. CDR3 length: 15 residues. The CDR3 sequence is CASSPRGGVTAEQYF. For the CDR3, the DNA is TGTGCCAGCAGCCCAAGAGGTGGAGTCACAGCCGAGCAGTACTTC.

This clonotype was counted many times. The chain has TRBV28 and TRBJ2-7; 7 nucleotides agree with TRBD2. Germline trimming cut 6 bases from V and 0 bases from J; bases unmatched to any gene: 11. The germline V gene encodes CDR1 MDHEN and CDR2 SYDVKM. This CDR3 has 16 residues. The CDR3 DNA is TGTGCCAGCAGCAATGAAAAGCGGGACTCCTCCTACGAGCAGTACTTC. Translating gives CASSNEKRDSSYEQYF.

This clonotype was detected ten times or more. This chain connects TRBV5-1 to TRBJ2-5, with D possibly being TRBD1 or TRBD2 (6 bases each). The CDR3 has 14 amino acids. Germline loops: CDR1 SGHRS, CDR2 YFSETQ. Trimming removed 6 bases at V and 5 bases at J, with 17 bases between. The DNA for the CDR3 is TGCGCCAGCACCCCGAACAGGGCGGGGGAGACCCAGTACTTC. This sequence encodes CASTPNRAGETQYF.

This clonotype was seen repeatedly, ten times or more. The chain carries TRBV20-1 and TRBJ2-7, with a weak D call TRBD1 (6 bases). Germline CDR1 and CDR2: DFQATT and SNEGSKA (reference sequence). The CDR3 spans 15 residues. Trimming stripped 1 base from V and 7 bases from J, with 20 bases between. The DNA for the CDR3 is TGCAGTGCTAGAGGGCCGTTGGGGGCTGGGGTGGAGCAGTACTTC. This codes for CSARGPLGAGVEQYF.

This clonotype was counted many times. The chain uses TRBV12-3 or TRBV12-4 and TRBJ2-2; 9 bases align to TRBD2. J was trimmed by 4 bases and V by 7 bases; bases with no gene match: 10. This CDR3 has 16 amino acids. The CDR3: CASTLLGGRGTGELFF. The CDR3 bases are TGTGCCAGCACCCTACTCGGCGGGAGGGGCACCGGGGAGCTGTTTTTT.

V is TRBV5-1 and J is TRBJ2-7; D not resolved. This CDR3 has 16 amino acids. Germline values: CDR1 SGHRS, CDR2 YFSETQ. V lost 0 bases and J 2 bases, leaving 15 bases between the germline ends. CDR3 region: CASSLEFTATPYEQYF. CDR3 sequence (DNA): TGCGCCAGCAGCTTGGAGTTTACAGCAACCCCCTACGAGCAGTACTTC.

The chain recombines TRBV12-3 or TRBV12-4 with TRBJ2-3; D remains ambiguous. With 4 bases removed from V and 2 bases from J, the gap between germline ends came to 13 bases. There are 15 residues in the CDR3. CDR3 region: CASSSTVVFTDTQYF. In DNA form, the CDR3 reads TGTGCCAGCAGTTCGACGGTAGTATTCACAGATACGCAGTATTTT.

The chain employs TRBV27 and TRBJ2-7; 7 positions agree with TRBD1. CDR1 MNHEY and CDR2 SMNVEV come from the germline V gene (reference sequence). V gave up 5 bases and J gave up 5 bases; unmatched junction bases: 6. This CDR3 contains 13 residues. The CDR3 DNA reads TGTGCCAGCAGTCTGACAGGGTCCCACGAGCAGTACTTC. Its translation: CASSLTGSHEQYF.

This clonotype has only a few counts. This chain uses TRBV29-1 with TRBJ2-7; 13 bases are a match to TRBD2. Trimming took 4 bases from V and 7 from J; bases not matched to a gene: 16. The germline V gene encodes CDR1 SQVTM and CDR2 ANQGSEA. This CDR3 has 17 residues. The chain's CDR3 is CSVVRDRTSGRRREQYF. The CDR3 DNA reads TGCAGCGTTGTAAGGGATCGGACTAGCGGGAGAAGGCGAGAGCAGTACTTC.

The V and J genes are TRBV12-3 or TRBV12-4 and TRBJ2-3; 9 bases align to TRBD2. J was trimmed by 2 bases and V by 3 bases; bases with no gene match: 9. The CDR3 sequence is 17 residues long. CDR3 residues: CASSLRSGSTDTDTQYF. CDR3 nucleotide sequence: TGTGCCAGCAGTTTGCGTAGCGGGAGTACTGACACAGATACGCAGTATTTT.

This clonotype was observed a few times. This rearrangement joins TRBV7-2 to TRBJ2-7; the D is unclear. CDR1 is SGHTA and CDR2 is FQGNSA in the germline V gene. The V gene lost 3 bases and the J gene lost 8 bases, with 11 bases spanning the gap. This CDR3 has 12 residues. For the CDR3, the DNA is TGTGCCAGCAGCTTTTTAGCTAGGCAGCAGTACTTC. Its translation: CASSFLARQQYF.

This clonotype was observed a handful of times. The CDR3 DNA follows: TGTGCCAGCAGCCCACAGGGGGCGCTGGGGGGGGCCAACGTCCTGACTTTC. Translated: CASSPQGALGGANVLTF. This sequence joins TRBV7-2 and TRBJ2-6; 9 nucleotides line up with TRBD1. The germline V gene encodes CDR1 SGHTA and CDR2 FQGNSA. The V segment lost 5 bases and the J segment 4 bases; nucleotides outside the gene matches: 9. CDR3 length: 17 amino acids.

This chain joins TRBV20-1 and TRBJ1-5, with D hard to call. The CDR3 loop spans 15 amino acids. V was shortened by 3 bases and J by 1 base, with 13 bases between the two germline ends. Germline CDR1 is DFQATT and CDR2 is SNEGSKA (reference sequence). The CDR3 sequence is CSASTGLKSNQPQHF. CDR3 DNA sequence: TGCAGTGCTAGTACTGGGCTAAAGAGCAATCAGCCCCAGCATTTT.

There are a few counts of this clonotype. The chain combines TRBV6-1 with TRBJ1-5; perhaps TRBD1 as D (6 bases). V lost 7 bases, J lost 5 bases, and 12 bases lay in between. Looked up from germline, CDR1 is MNHNS and CDR2 is SASEGT. This CDR3 is 13 amino acids long. The CDR3 region is CASKGGGDQPQHF. The DNA for the CDR3 is TGTGCCAGCAAGGGGGGGGGGGATCAGCCCCAGCATTTT.

Only one count was recorded for this clonotype. It may be a read error: a sequence one base away is much more abundant. The rearrangement uses TRBV4-1 and TRBJ2-2, with no clear D. V was pared by 5 bases and J by 7 bases, with 17 bases between. This CDR3 spans 15 amino acids. Germline lookup yields CDR1 MGHRA and CDR2 YSYEKL. The CDR3 nucleotides are TGCGCCAGCAGCAAAGTAATCGCCCTGGGCGGGGAGCTGTTTTTT. Translating gives CASSKVIALGGELFF.

This clonotype has only a few counts. The rearrangement links TRBV5-6 to TRBJ2-2; D is undetermined. The CDR3 length is 13 residues. The ends were cut back, 3 bases at V and 2 bases at J, with 5 bases in the middle. Germline lookup yields CDR1 SGHDT and CDR2 YYEEEE. The CDR3 bases are TGTGCCAGCAGCTACGTCAACACCGGGGAGCTGTTTTTT. The encoded protein is CASSYVNTGELFF.

A few counts support this clonotype. The chain uses TRBV12-3 or TRBV12-4 and TRBJ2-7, with D possibly being TRBD1 (6 bases). V was clipped by 3 bases and J by 3 bases, with 12 bases between them. The CDR3 extends over 14 amino acids. CDR3 amino acids: CASSFRDRYYEQYF. In nucleotides, the CDR3 is TGTGCCAGCAGTTTCCGAGACAGGTACTACGAGCAGTACTTC.

The chain carries TRBV20-1 and TRBJ2-1; 12 bases agree with TRBD2. The CDR3 runs 18 residues. Germline V gene data show CDR1 as DFQATT and CDR2 as SNEGSKA (reference sequence). V shed 3 bases and J 1 base; nucleotides not matched to a gene: 10. The CDR3 sequence is CSARAPGLAGGSYNEQFF. The DNA for the CDR3 is TGCAGTGCTAGGGCCCCGGGCCTAGCGGGAGGGTCCTACAATGAGCAGTTCTTC.

This clonotype has a handful of counts. The chain has TRBV27 and TRBJ1-6; tentatively, D is TRBD1 (6 bases). V lost 5 bases and J lost 7, with 21 bases in between. The germline V gene encodes CDR1 MNHEY and CDR2 SMNVEV (reference sequence). The CDR3 sequence is 17 residues long. CDR3 sequence (DNA): TGTGCCAGCAGTCCGCTCTTCGGGACACCTTCGAATTCACCCCTCCACTTT. Translation: CASSPLFGTPSNSPLHF.

CDR3 residues: CSASPGTSNQPQHF. The CDR3 region has the DNA TGCAGTGCTAGTCCCGGGACTAGCAATCAGCCCCAGCATTTT. This chain joins TRBV20-1 and TRBJ1-5, with D possibly matching TRBD1 (5 bases). The CDR3 contains 14 residues. Trimming removed 3 bases from V and 0 bases from J, with 9 bases in between. Per the germline V gene, CDR1 is DFQATT and CDR2 is SNEGSKA (reference sequence).

The chain couples TRBV3-1 to TRBJ2-3; unclear D gene. In germline, CDR1 is LGHDT, CDR2 YNNKEL (reference sequence). The CDR3 has 12 amino acids. Trimming removed 1 base at V and 7 bases at J, with 6 bases between. The CDR3 spells CASSQASYTQYF. The CDR3 nucleotides are TGTGCCAGCAGCCAAGCCAGTTATACGCAGTATTTT.

This clonotype was found a few times. This sequence joins TRBV5-1 and TRBJ2-7, with 13 bases aligning to TRBD2. Trimming removed 4 bases from V and 2 bases from J; junction bases left unmatched: 12. CDR3 size: 18 residues. CDR1 is SGHRS, CDR2 YFSETQ, per germline. Here the CDR3 DNA reads TGCGCCAGCAGCCCTGGCTGGACTAGCGGGAGTGGAGCCTACGAGCAGTACTTC. Amino acid sequence: CASSPGWTSGSGAYEQYF.

Many counts were recorded for this clonotype. The gene calls are TRBV7-2 and TRBJ1-5; no reliable D call. Per germline, CDR1 SGHTA and CDR2 FQGNSA. Trimming took 0 bases from V and 7 from J, leaving 10 bases between them. There are 14 residues in the CDR3. CDR3 in amino acids: CASSLARGGQPQHF. CDR3 DNA sequence: TGTGCCAGCAGCTTAGCCCGGGGAGGGCAGCCCCAGCATTTT.

This chain uses TRBV9 with TRBJ1-2; no firm D call. The V and J ends lost 0 bases and 8 bases respectively, with 14 bases between them. Looked up from germline, CDR1 is SGDLS and CDR2 is YYNGEE. This CDR3 contains 14 residues. The CDR3 is CASSVDGRTGGYTF. The CDR3 bases are TGTGCCAGCAGCGTAGACGGTCGAACGGGGGGCTACACCTTC.